This T cell receptor beta chain was profiled in a study of CD8 T cells in ankylosing spondylitis. Whole-study findings and limits: CD8+ cells made up the disease-linked clones, which were relatively rare in peripheral blood. Disease-linked clones were reportedly significantly enriched in matched ankylosing spondylitis synovial fluid. Apparently characteristic of ankylosing spondylitis blood was a TCR beta motif (eight highly homologous variants).

Via MiXCR, TCRdb re-called the 5' RACE reads, giving one row per CDR3 protein. Of some 350,000 distinct CDR3 sequences listed, around 15% were seen once; the top ten hold approximately 0.99%. Germline loops: CDR1 SQVTM, CDR2 ANQGSEA. J lost 15 bases, V lost 6 bases, and 13 bases had no gene match. This CDR3 comprises 12 residues. In the case of this clonotype: Its antigen is undetermined.

What was sequenced was blood, either unsorted or a sorted T cell fraction (not recorded which). This sequence joins TRBV29-1 and TRBJ2-3, with 9 bases that match TRBD1. This TCR derives from a male donor with ankylosing spondylitis or in good health (not recorded which). The CDR3 DNA reads TGCAGCGTAGGGGACAGGGCCGGGATAAGCTATTTT. This encodes CSVGDRAGISYF.